This T cell receptor beta chain came from a study of CD8+CD57+ T cells in acquired aplastic anemia (dated by TCRdb to about 2018). As for the study more broadly: Extracted DNA from sorted CD4+ and CD8+ cells averaged approximately 3 ug, ranging from roughly 0.2 to 30 ug. Mean read counts for healthy donor samples were approximately 10 million for CD4+ cells and 11 million to 14 million for CD8+ cells. The paper's findings and limits, for the study overall: Roughly 29 CD8+ CDR3 sequences were shared between patients and controls but appeared highly expressed in patients and within their immunodominant clones. Patients and healthy controls showed no significant difference in CD8+ Simpson's diversity (P=0.060).

There are many counts of this clonotype. Its antigen target is currently unknown. No clone much larger than this one lies a single base away; base qualities are absent. In this study, sorted CD4+ and CD8+ T cells from the blood of healthy subjects and of severe aplastic anemia patients had their TCR repertoires deep-sequenced. Ficoll-Paque density gradient centrifugation was used to isolate peripheral blood mononuclear cells. CD4+ and CD8+ T cells were sorted by FACS or magnetic beads before DNA extraction. V is reduced by 0 bases and J by 10 bases, leaving a spacing of 21 bases between them. The CDR3 covers 16 residues, taking in both the cysteine and the phenylalanine. Here the CDR3 DNA is all that survives: 48 bases in frame from base 1. The germline V gene provides CDR1 LGHNA and CDR2 YSLEER. TCR beta VDJ combination and CDR3 sequence profiling used genomic DNA as the template. TCR repertoire sequencing was run on an Illumina HiSeq 2000. From the authors' description of their analysis: TRBV/TRBJ rearrangement plots, CDR3 size and DJ length profiles, and Simpson's diversity index were used to evaluate the repertoires. The immunodominant clone was defined as the most abundant DNA sequence in deep sequencing data. CDR3 amino acid sequences were checked for sharing between subjects and were compared against published repertoires and the VDJdb database. TCRdb reanalyzed the raw reads on its own, using fastp at Q25 for trimming and MiXCR for clone calling, and kept in-frame beta chains. CDR3 protein duplicates are merged, each entry listing the most common genes and DNA. TCRdb, rather than the study authors, made the V and J calls. Across this sample there are over 150,000 distinct CDR3 sequences, with approximately 50% seen only once. The top ten constitute about a sixth of the sample.

The rearranged chain carries TRBV4-3 and TRBJ1-2, and the D gene may be TRBD1, 6 bases matching. This TCR came from a human donor in good health, serving as a control. The sample consisted of sorted CD4+, CD8+, or CD8+CD57+ T cells (not recorded which) from PBMCs. The nucleotides are TGCGCCAGCAGCCAAGAAAGGGGGAGGGGAACGAACGTCTACACCTTC. Its product reads: CASSQERGRGTNVYTF.